This T cell receptor beta chain emerged from a study of beta chain features in type 1 diabetes. Points from the study as a whole: Lower insertion and higher deletion counts appeared at VDJ junctions in type 1 diabetes patients.

The CDR3 has 13 residues. The germline V and J ends were trimmed by 5 bases and 3 bases, with 10 bases remaining between them. Germline CDR1 reads SGHTA; CDR2 reads FQGTGA. Regarding this clone: Its antigen is still unknown.

As every portion of the isolated RNA was reverse transcribed, the sequencing read expressed TCRB transcripts. Only in-frame clones appear in the TCRdb table, and some are missing; sequencing was by immunoSEQ multiplex PCR. The table shows just over 600,000 clones, with around 15% occurring only once. The chain carries TRBV7-3 and TRBJ2-5; D is uncertain. The TCR originated in a man in his late teens or twenties in good health. The sample comprised naive CD4+ T cells from blood. The CDR3 DNA is TGTGCCAGCAGCCCAGGCAGGAAAGAGACCCAGTACTTC. This codes for CASSPGRKETQYF.